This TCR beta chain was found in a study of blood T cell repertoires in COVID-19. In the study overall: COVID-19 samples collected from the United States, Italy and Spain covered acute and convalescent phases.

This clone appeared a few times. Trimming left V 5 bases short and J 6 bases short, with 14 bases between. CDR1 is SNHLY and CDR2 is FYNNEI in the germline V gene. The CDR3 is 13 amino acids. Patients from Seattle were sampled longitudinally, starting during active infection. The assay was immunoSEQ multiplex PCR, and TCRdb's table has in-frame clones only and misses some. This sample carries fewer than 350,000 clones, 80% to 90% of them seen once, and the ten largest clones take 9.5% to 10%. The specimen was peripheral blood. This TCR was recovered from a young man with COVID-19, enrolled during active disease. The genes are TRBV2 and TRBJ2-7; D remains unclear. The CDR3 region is CASSLTPRSEQYF. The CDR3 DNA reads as TGTGCCAGCAGTTTGACCCCTAGGAGCGAGCAGTACTTC.